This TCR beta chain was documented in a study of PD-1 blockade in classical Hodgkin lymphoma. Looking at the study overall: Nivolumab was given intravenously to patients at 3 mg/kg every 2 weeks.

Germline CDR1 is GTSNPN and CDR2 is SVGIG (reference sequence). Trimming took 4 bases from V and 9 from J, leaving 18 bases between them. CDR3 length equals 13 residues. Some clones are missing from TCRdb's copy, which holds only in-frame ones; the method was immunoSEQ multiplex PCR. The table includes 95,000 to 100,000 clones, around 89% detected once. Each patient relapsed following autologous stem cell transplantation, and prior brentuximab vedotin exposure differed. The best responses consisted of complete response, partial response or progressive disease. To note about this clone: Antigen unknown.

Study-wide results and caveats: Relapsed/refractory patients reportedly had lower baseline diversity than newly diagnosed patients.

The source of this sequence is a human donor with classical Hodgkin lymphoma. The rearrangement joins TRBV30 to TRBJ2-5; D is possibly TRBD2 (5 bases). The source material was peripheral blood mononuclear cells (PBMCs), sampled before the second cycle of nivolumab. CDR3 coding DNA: TGTGCCTGGATGAAGGGTGGCTTGGAGGCCCAGTACTTC. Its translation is CAWMKGGLEAQYF.